This T cell receptor beta chain stems from a study of blood T cell repertoires in COVID-19. For the study at large: The samples span acute and convalescent COVID-19 from the United States, Italy and Spain. T cells, B-cell-depleted T cells, or PBMCs provided the cDNA or gDNA that served as material.

The CDR3 extends over 13 amino acids. In germline, CDR1 is LNHDA, CDR2 SQIVND (reference sequence). The V gene lost 7 bases and the J gene lost 4 bases, with 13 bases spanning the gap. Per the study methods: Reference gene primer amplification gave estimated nucleated cell counts. The repertoire was sequenced with immunoSEQ multiplex PCR; TCRdb's copy has only in-frame clones and lacks some. The V and J calls and clone size were taken over from that table, and D and trimming were inferred from the DNA. This table has approximately 250,000 clones, 80% to 90% appearing once. This clonotype was sampled from a man aged 30 to 39 with active or convalescent COVID-19. The specimen was peripheral blood. This chain uses TRBV19 with TRBJ1-1, with D unclear. The DNA for the CDR3 is TGTGCCAGTAAAATGGAGTTGGCCACTGAAGCTTTCTTT. It specifies CASKMELATEAFF.